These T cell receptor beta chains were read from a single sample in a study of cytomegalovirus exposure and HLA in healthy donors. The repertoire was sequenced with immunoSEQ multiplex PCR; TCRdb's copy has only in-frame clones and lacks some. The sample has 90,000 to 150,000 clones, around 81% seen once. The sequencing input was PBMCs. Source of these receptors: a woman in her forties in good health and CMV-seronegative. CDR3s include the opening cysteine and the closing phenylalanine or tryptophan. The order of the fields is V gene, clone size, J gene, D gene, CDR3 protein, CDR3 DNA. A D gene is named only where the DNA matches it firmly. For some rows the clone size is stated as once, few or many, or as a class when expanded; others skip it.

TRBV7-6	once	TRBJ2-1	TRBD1	CASSPRQGGGNEQFF	TGTGCCAGCAGCCCAAGACAGGGGGGCGGGAATGAGCAGTTCTTC
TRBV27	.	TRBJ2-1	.	CASSLRLASYNEQFF	TGTGCCAGCAGTTTGCGGCTAGCATCCTACAATGAGCAGTTCTTC
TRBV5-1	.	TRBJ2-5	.	CASSSGQPQTQYF	TGCGCCAGCAGCTCAGGACAGCCACAGACCCAGTACTTC
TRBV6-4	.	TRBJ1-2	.	CASSDSVGRDYGYTF	TGTGCCAGCAGTGACTCGGTGGGGCGCGACTATGGCTACACCTTC
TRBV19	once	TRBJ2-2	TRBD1	CASSKHWDRNTGELFF	TGTGCCAGTAGTAAGCATTGGGACAGGAACACCGGGGAGCTGTTTTTT
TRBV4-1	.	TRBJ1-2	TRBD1	CASSQDDRGLWGLSNYGYTF	TGCGCCAGCAGCCAGGACGACAGGGGGCTTTGGGGCCTTAGCAACTATGGCTACACCTTC
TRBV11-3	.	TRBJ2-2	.	CASRSVTGELFF	TGTGCCAGCAGGTCCGTGACCGGGGAGCTGTTTTTT
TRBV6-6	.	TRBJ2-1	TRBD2	CASSLAGGHNEQFF	TGTGCCAGCAGTCTAGCGGGGGGGCACAATGAGCAGTTCTTC
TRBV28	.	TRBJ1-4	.	CASSLLSGNEKLFF	TGTGCCAGCAGTTTGTTATCCGGGAATGAAAAACTGTTTTTT
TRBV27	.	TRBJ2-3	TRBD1	CASSSQNPAGGLSTDTQYF	TGTGCCAGCAGTTCCCAGAACCCCGCAGGGGGCTTAAGCACAGATACGCAGTATTTT
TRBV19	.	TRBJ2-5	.	CASSIRWQGETQYF	TGTGCCAGTAGTATTAGGTGGCAGGGCGAGACCCAGTACTTC
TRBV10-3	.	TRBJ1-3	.	CAISLGGAGNTIYF	TGTGCCATCAGCCTCGGGGGGGCTGGAAACACCATATATTTT